This T cell receptor beta chain is from a study of blood T cells in healthy people across ages. CDR1 is MNHEY and CDR2 is SMNVEV in the germline V gene (reference sequence). V was clipped by 4 bases and J by 4 bases, with 8 bases between them. CDR3 length: 13 amino acids. Study-level points and caveats: Without sorted subsets, naive and antigen-experienced compartments could not be conclusively compared.

PCR was performed a second time for roughly 7 to 12 cycles using a sample-barcoded 5' primer and a J-beta primer mix. Each CDR3 protein is one row after TCRdb ran MiXCR on the 5' RACE reads. The repertoire has roughly 2 million distinct CDR3 sequences, approximately 50% of them found once; the top ten carry 2.1%. As regards this clonotype: Its antigen remains unknown.

Sequences were obtained from blood. The sequence was collected from a woman aged 40 to 55 in good health. This rearrangement joins TRBV27 to TRBJ2-1; D gene uncertain. The CDR3 loop is CASSSQRYNEQFF. CDR3 DNA: TGTGCCAGCAGTTCACAGAGATACAATGAGCAGTTCTTC.